The T cell receptor beta chain under discussion was sequenced for a study of shared clonotypes between healthy human individuals. Notes on the study in general: A generally larger estimated richness was seen in naive subsets than in memory subsets.

Evenly divided among several immunoSEQ plates was the genomic DNA of each subset. Sorted-subset replicate PCRs used around 220 ng DNA, some 31,000 T cell genomes. As handled by the study authors: Filtering of immunoSEQ junctional sequences could not match full-length read filtering. Method: immunoSEQ multiplex PCR; TCRdb's copy keeps in-frame clones and lacks some. D and trimming were read from the DNA, whereas the V and J calls and clone size are those reported in that table. The sample holds more than 2 million clones, roughly 94% seen once. The CDR3 covers 17 residues. CDR1 is SGHNT, CDR2 YYREEE, per germline (reference sequence). V was pared by 2 bases and J by 2 bases, with 19 bases between. A remark on this clone: The antigen is not known.

The sample was naive CD4+ T cells sorted from blood. Subset specified: CD45RA+ positively selected. The chain uses TRBV5-4 and TRBJ1-2, with D uncertain. This TCR derives from a man aged 18 to 29 in good health. CDR3 in DNA: TGTGCCAGCAGCTTCCCTGGGCAGACCCTCCTAAACTATGGCTACACCTTC. Its translation is CASSFPGQTLLNYGYTF.